These 27 T cell receptor beta chains were sequenced from one sample in a study of blood T cell repertoires in COVID-19. Sequenced by immunoSEQ multiplex PCR; TCRdb stores in-frame clones only, minus some. Here the sample spans under 150,000 clones, more than 70% being singletons. Sequenced input: peripheral blood. These receptors were taken from a woman aged 55-69 years with COVID-19, enrolled during active disease.

The CDR3, as DNA: TGCGCCAGCAGCCGCGGGACTAGCGGGGGGATAGATACGCAGTATTTT. Amino acids: CASSRGTSGGIDTQYF. The V gene is TRBV4-3, the J gene TRBJ2-3; 15 positions agree with TRBD2. This CDR3 contains 16 residues. CDR1 and CDR2 from the germline V gene are LGHNA and YSLEER. V was pared by 4 bases and J by 5 bases, with 4 bases of the junction left unmatched.

J is TRBJ2-5 and V is TRBV7-9; 10 bases fit TRBD2. J was trimmed by 0 bases and V by 4 bases; bases with no gene match: 5. CDR1 and CDR2 from the germline V gene are SEHNR and FQNEAQ (reference sequence). This CDR3 is 16 amino acids long. CDR3 DNA sequence: TGTGCCAGCAGCTCGACTAGCGGGCGTCACCAAGAGACCCAGTACTTC. Amino acids: CASSSTSGRHQETQYF.

This clone occurred a few times. The chain joins TRBV10-1 to TRBJ1-6, with D uncertain. The CDR3 totals 17 residues. Germline assignment: CDR1 WNHNN and CDR2 SYGVQD (reference sequence). V was cut by 3 bases and J by 0 bases, with 12 bases left in between. The CDR3 region is CASSDQESGSYNSPLHF. The CDR3 coding sequence is TGCGCCAGCAGTGATCAGGAATCAGGCTCCTATAATTCACCCCTCCACTTT.

This clone was picked up one time. The chain couples TRBV3-1 (or the pseudogene TRBV3-2) to TRBJ1-1; D is perhaps TRBD1 (6 bases). V lost 0 bases to trimming and J lost 0 bases, with 11 bases between them. The germline V gene encodes CDR1 LGHDT and CDR2 YNNKEL (reference sequence). The CDR3 sequence is 16 residues long. In DNA form, the CDR3 reads TGTGCCAGCAGCCAAGATCGGGGGGCCATGAACACTGAAGCTTTCTTT. It translates to CASSQDRGAMNTEAFF.

The genes are TRBV19 and TRBJ1-2; D gene ambiguous. Germline V gene data show CDR1 as LNHDA and CDR2 as SQIVND (reference sequence). V lost 3 bases and J 6 bases, leaving 11 bases between the germline ends. The CDR3 spans 13 residues. This chain's CDR3 is CASSIYSQDGYTF. CDR3 nucleotides: TGTGCCAGTAGTATCTACAGCCAGGATGGCTACACCTTC. The full variable domain, in which reference TRBV19 and TRBJ1-2 provide the parts outside the CDR3, is DGGITQSPKYLFRKEGQNVTLSCEQNLNHDAMYWYRQDPGQGLRLIYYSQIVNDFQKGDIAEGYSVSREKKESFPLTVTSAQKNPTAFYLCASSIYSQDGYTFGSGTRLTVV.

The chain has TRBV29-1 and TRBJ1-1; no clear D gene. Trimming stripped 6 bases from V and 3 bases from J, with 17 bases between. Germline V gene lookup returns CDR1 SQVTM and CDR2 ANQGSEA. The CDR3 consists of 14 residues. CDR3 protein: CSVRDSGFYTEAFF. CDR3 in DNA: TGCAGCGTCCGAGATAGCGGGTTTTACACTGAAGCTTTCTTT.

The chain employs TRBV11-2 and TRBJ2-5; maybe TRBD1 (6 bases). Germline assignment: CDR1 SGHAT and CDR2 FQNNGV. The germline V and J ends were trimmed by 6 bases and 6 bases, with 23 bases remaining between them. The CDR3 extends over 16 amino acids. The CDR3 bases are TGTGCCAGCAGATCTACCGGGACACCCATCGAGAAGACCCAGTACTTC. This codes for CASRSTGTPIEKTQYF.

This rearrangement joins TRBV27 to TRBJ1-2, with D maybe TRBD1 (5 bases). The CDR3 loop spans 13 amino acids. V lost 6 bases, J lost 2 bases, and 10 bases lay in between. Germline V CDR1 and CDR2: MNHEY, SMNVEV (reference sequence). Written as DNA, the CDR3 is TGTGCCAGCAGCCCAGACAGCAACTATGGCTACACCTTC. Protein sequence: CASSPDSNYGYTF.

The chain has TRBV30 and TRBJ1-2; D may be TRBD1 (5 bases). CDR1 is GTSNPN and CDR2 is SVGIG in the germline V gene (reference sequence). This CDR3 is 13 amino acids long. Trimming left V 5 bases short and J 8 bases short, with 18 bases between. In nucleotides, the CDR3 is TGTGCCTGGGGGTCCCCCCAGGGCCGGGGCTACACCTTC. Encoded protein: CAWGSPQGRGYTF.

J is TRBJ1-1 and V is TRBV19; tentative D call: TRBD1 (6 bases). The CDR3 consists of 16 residues. Germline CDR1 and CDR2: LNHDA and SQIVND (reference sequence). V was trimmed by 4 bases and J by 3 bases, leaving 18 bases between them. The CDR3 DNA sequence: TGTGCCAGTAGTAGGGCGGTGGGGACACGAGACACTGAAGCTTTCTTT. This codes for CASSRAVGTRDTEAFF.

J is TRBJ1-1 and V is TRBV6-5, with D possibly matching TRBD1 (5 bases). The CDR3 totals 14 residues. Germline CDR1 is MNHEY and CDR2 is SVGAGI. Trimming removed 0 bases from V and 2 bases from J, with 7 bases in between. CDR3 DNA: TGTGCCAGCAGTTACTCGGGGACTAACACTGAAGCTTTCTTT. Translation: CASSYSGTNTEAFF.

The rearrangement links TRBV7-8 to TRBJ1-1; TRBD1 might be the D (5 bases). The CDR3 covers 14 residues. CDR1 and CDR2 (germline): SGHVS, FQNEAQ. The V end lost 5 bases, the J end lost 2 bases, and 12 bases lay between the germline ends. CDR3 in amino acids: CASSLTALNTEAFF. The CDR3 DNA sequence: TGTGCCAGCAGCCTGACAGCTCTAAACACTGAAGCTTTCTTT.

The CDR3 protein is CASSLAGGITGELFF. CDR3 DNA: TGTGCCAGCAGCTTAGCGGGGGGGATTACCGGGGAGCTGTTTTTT. V and J are TRBV7-2 and TRBJ2-2; 7 nucleotides align to TRBD2. The CDR3 extends over 15 amino acids. V was pared by 0 bases and J by 5 bases, with 3 bases of the junction left unmatched. CDR1 SGHTA and CDR2 FQGNSA come from the germline V gene.

In this sample, this clone turned up a few times. V gene TRBV24-1 combines with J gene TRBJ1-2, with D tentatively TRBD1 (5 bases). Per germline, CDR1 KGHDR and CDR2 SFDVKD. Trimming took 2 bases from V and 3 from J, leaving 6 bases between them. The CDR3 loop spans 13 amino acids. The CDR3 reads CATSDWGDYGYTF. The DNA of the CDR3 is TGTGCCACCAGTGATTGGGGGGACTATGGCTACACCTTC.

This clone has only one observation. V and J are TRBV7-8 and TRBJ2-3, with 9 bases fitting TRBD1. Trimming cost V 1 base and J 2 bases; bases outside gene matches: 7. Germline CDR1 is SGHVS and CDR2 is FQNEAQ. The CDR3 runs 17 residues. The CDR3 DNA sequence: TGTGCCAGCAGCTTAGTTACAGGGGGCCCCCTCACAGATACGCAGTATTTT. This gives the protein CASSLVTGGPLTDTQYF.

The V gene is TRBV2, the J gene TRBJ2-3, with TRBD2 matching over 13 bases. Unmatched junction bases numbered 1, after V lost 4 bases and J lost 3 bases. There are 15 residues in the CDR3. Germline-derived CDR1 and CDR2 are SNHLY and FYNNEI. The CDR3 region has the DNA TGTGCCAGCAGTGGGACTAGCGGGGGAACAGATACGCAGTATTTT. This sequence encodes CASSGTSGGTDTQYF.

The V call is TRBV19, the J call TRBJ1-4; 9 positions match TRBD1. This CDR3 comprises 15 residues. The V gene end was trimmed by 10 bases and the J gene end by 2 bases; junction bases not matched to a gene: 8. The germline V gene has CDR1 LNHDA and CDR2 SQIVND (reference sequence). Here the CDR3 DNA reads TGTGCCACGTTACAGGGGGCAGGGACTAATGAAAAACTGTTTTTT. Its protein is CATLQGAGTNEKLFF.

The chain has TRBV7-3 and TRBJ1-3; no firm D call. This CDR3 contains 14 residues. With 1 base removed from V and 3 bases from J, the gap between germline ends came to 7 bases. Per germline, CDR1 SGHTA and CDR2 FQGTGA. DNA of the CDR3: TGTGCCAGCAGCTTAAATGCGGGTGGAAACACCATATATTTT. Amino acids: CASSLNAGGNTIYF.

This clone has a handful of counts. The rearrangement links TRBV21-1 to TRBJ1-1; the D call of TRBD1 is as the table states it, not checked on the DNA. TRBV21-1 is shown as a pseudogene. The CDR3 extends over 15 amino acids. The CDR3 bases are TGTGCCAGCACTCCGGGACAGGGATTAAACACTGAAGCTTTCTTT. Encoded protein: CASTPGQGLNTEAFF.

The chain has TRBV4-1 and TRBJ1-3, with 10 positions matching TRBD1. The CDR3 has 15 residues. The V segment lost 4 bases and the J segment 8 bases; nucleotides outside the gene matches: 8. Germline values: CDR1 MGHRA, CDR2 YSYEKL. CDR3 protein: CASSLTGTGVDTIYF. In DNA form, the CDR3 reads TGCGCCAGCAGCCTTACCGGGACAGGGGTAGACACCATATATTTT.

This clone was seen only once. Germline and junction disagree at one end, which may indicate a read error. The gene calls are TRBV7-6 and TRBJ1-6; tentative D call: TRBD1 (6 bases). The CDR3 consists of 15 residues. The germline gives CDR1 SGHVS, CDR2 FNYEAQ. CDR3 region: CASSIAGAAGSPLHF. The CDR3 DNA follows: TGTGCCAGCAGCATAGCGGGGGCTGCGGGTTCACCCCTCCACTTT. Full variable domain (rest looked up from reference TRBV7-6 and TRBJ1-6): GAGVSQSPRYKVTKRGQDVALRCDPISGHVSLYWYRQALGQGPEFLTYFNYEAQQDKSGLPNDRFSAERPEGSISTLTIQRTEQRDSAMYRCASSIAGAAGSPLHFGNGTRLTVT.

The chain couples TRBV24-1 to TRBJ1-2; D is possibly TRBD1 (5 bases). The CDR3 runs to 12 residues. Germline V gene data show CDR1 as KGHDR and CDR2 as SFDVKD. The V end lost 3 bases, the J end lost 6 bases, and 7 bases lay between the germline ends. CDR3 bases: TGTGCCACCAGTGATAGCAGGGATGGCTACACCTTC. This sequence encodes CATSDSRDGYTF.

This clone was seen a single time. The chain is built from TRBV7-6 and TRBJ1-5, with a possible D match to TRBD1 (5 bases). The CDR3 consists of 16 residues. CDR1 and CDR2 from the germline V gene are SGHVS and FNYEAQ. The V end lost 0 bases, the J end lost 3 bases, and 12 bases lay between the germline ends. CDR3 bases: TGTGCCAGCAGCTTAGCGCCGACAGTTCCCAATCAGCCCCAGCATTTT. As protein: CASSLAPTVPNQPQHF.

This clone was detected only once. V and J are TRBV2 and TRBJ2-3; no firm D call. The V and J ends lost 3 bases and 4 bases respectively, with 8 bases between them. The germline gives CDR1 SNHLY, CDR2 FYNNEI. This CDR3 has 13 residues. DNA for the CDR3: TGTGCCAGCAGTGACACTTCCCCAGATACGCAGTATTTT. Encoded protein: CASSDTSPDTQYF.

This clone was observed a single time. The chain joins TRBV14 to TRBJ1-3, with D hard to call. V was shortened by 2 bases and J by 0 bases, with 11 bases between the two germline ends. Germline CDR1 and CDR2: SGHDN and FVKESK. This CDR3 comprises 16 residues. CDR3 in amino acids: CASSQSGQYSGNTIYF. DNA for the CDR3: TGTGCCAGCAGCCAAAGTGGGCAGTACTCTGGAAACACCATATATTTT.

In DNA, the CDR3 is TGCGCCAGCAGCTTGCAGGGTGGAGAGACCCAGTACTTC. Protein sequence: CASSLQGGETQYF. The gene calls are TRBV5-1 and TRBJ2-5; TRBD1 is a possible D gene (5 bases). Per the germline V gene, CDR1 is SGHRS and CDR2 is YFSETQ. Trimming pared 1 base from V and 4 bases from J, leaving 8 bases between. CDR3 length: 13 amino acids.

The V call is TRBV10-3, the J call TRBJ1-1; D gene uncertain. Per the germline V gene, CDR1 is ENHRY and CDR2 is SYGVKD. The CDR3 is 13 residues long. The V end lost 0 bases, the J end lost 1 base, and 3 bases lay between the germline ends. CDR3 nucleotides: TGTGCCATCAGTGAGTCGAGGAACACTGAAGCTTTCTTT. Translated: CAISESRNTEAFF.